The subject of this entry is one TCR beta chain. Its antigen remains unidentified. The source of the sample is a study of shared clonotypes between healthy human individuals. Study results and limitations: In general, naive subsets displayed greater estimated richness than memory subsets did.

Partitioning of CD4+ cells yielded a CD45RA+ naive subset and a CD45RA-negative memory subset. A deep-level run was used for the assay. Using immunoSEQ multiplex PCR, the repertoire was profiled, and TCRdb retains in-frame clones only, with some absent. The sample shows around 2.5 million clones, roughly 93% of them seen only once. The sequence derives from a young man in good health. Some clones in this sample may be carry-over from other donors' samples. Material for sequencing was naive CD4+ T cells from PBMCs. Subset in this sample: CD45RA+ positively selected.

The CDR3 DNA is TGTGCCAGCAGTATCCCTAGCGGGAGCTCCTACGAGCAGTACTTC. Its protein is CASSIPSGSSYEQYF. This chain joins TRBV28 and TRBJ2-7; 10 bases are a match to TRBD2. Germline V gene sequence: CDR1 MDHEN, CDR2 SYDVKM. Trimming removed 5 bases from V and 0 bases from J; junction bases left unmatched: 4. CDR3 length: 15 residues.